This TCR beta chain stems from a study of control samples from healthy donors and cancer patients. In this sample, this clone turned up a few times. V gave up 1 base and J gave up 0 bases, with 12 bases separating them. The CDR3 consists of 16 residues. The germline gives CDR1 MGHRA, CDR2 YSYEKL. TCRdb keeps only in-frame clones here, not all; method: immunoSEQ multiplex PCR. The sample consists of approximately 150,000 clones, 75% to 95% of them appearing once. This clonotype originated in a woman aged 40 to 50 in good health. The sequenced material came from blood. The chain uses TRBV4-1 and TRBJ2-5; D is possibly TRBD1 (6 bases). As DNA, the CDR3 is TGCGCCAGCAGCCAAGCCACAGGGCCGTACCAAGAGACCCAGTACTTC. It is translated as CASSQATGPYQETQYF.